This is a list of T cell receptor beta chains from one sample in a study of cytomegalovirus exposure and HLA in healthy donors. The method was immunoSEQ multiplex PCR; TCRdb's version includes in-frame clones alone and lacks a portion of them. The data show 85,000 to 130,000 clones, with about 9.4% seen just once and 5.8% held by the top ten. Sequencing was performed on PBMCs. These TCRs come from a man aged 35 to 55 in good health and CMV-seropositive. CDR3s include the opening cysteine and the closing phenylalanine or tryptophan. The D gene is left open where the match is weak. Only part of the rows carry a size: once, few, many, or a class if the clone is expanded.

length | D | J | size | V | DNA | CDR3
14 | . | TRBJ2-1 | . | TRBV2 | TGTGCCAGCAGTGAGGCTAGCATTCGCGATGAGCAGTTCTTC | CASSEASIRDEQFF
14 | . | TRBJ2-3 | . | TRBV7-2 | TGTGCCAGCAGCGAGGGACTTTCAGGAGATACGCAGTATTTT | CASSEGLSGDTQYF
14 | TRBD1 | TRBJ1-4 | . | TRBV9 | TGTGCCAGCAGCGCGGGACAGGGAGGTGAAAAACTGTTTTTT | CASSAGQGGEKLFF
15 | TRBD1 | TRBJ1-6 | . | TRBV27 | TGTGCCAGCAGTCATACCGGGACAGGGGCCTCACCCCTCCACTTT | CASSHTGTGASPLHF
15 | TRBD2 | TRBJ2-3 | . | TRBV7-9 | TGTGCCAGCAGCTTAGCGGGAGGGCCCGCAGATACGCAGTATTTT | CASSLAGGPADTQYF
17 | TRBD2 | TRBJ2-7 | . | TRBV6-1 | TGTGCCAGCAGTCAAGGGGTCCGGGGGGGCCTTTCCTACGAGCAGTACTTC | CASSQGVRGGLSYEQYF
17 | TRBD2 | TRBJ2-3 | . | TRBV11-2 | TGTGCCAGCAGCCCAAGACTAGCGGGAGATAGAAAAGATACGCAGTATTTT | CASSPRLAGDRKDTQYF
16 | . | TRBJ2-7 | . | TRBV5-1 | TGCGCCAGCAGCTCCCGGCTTAAGACAGGTTGGTACGAGCAGTACTTC | CASSSRLKTGWYEQYF
13 | . | TRBJ2-3 | . | TRBV6-4 | TGTGCCAGCGGGAATAGAGGGACAGATACGCAGTATTTT | CASGNRGTDTQYF
15 | . | TRBJ2-5 | . | TRBV7-2 | TGTGCCAGCAGCTTAGAATATGGGACACAAGAGACCCAGTACTTC | CASSLEYGTQETQYF
13 | . | TRBJ2-5 | . | TRBV11-3 | TGTGCCAGCAGCTTAGGGCTAGAAGAGACCCAGTACTTC | CASSLGLEETQYF
13 | . | TRBJ2-2 | . | TRBV9 | TGTGCCAGCAGCCCGACAGTCACCGGGGAGCTGTTTTTT | CASSPTVTGELFF
14 | . | TRBJ2-1 | . | TRBV2 | TGTGCCAGCAGTTTGAAAGGGGGTCTCAATGAGCAGTTCTTC | CASSLKGGLNEQFF
13 | TRBD2 | TRBJ2-1 | . | TRBV14 | TGTGCCAGCAGCCAATTAGCGGGCAATGAGCAGTTCTTC | CASSQLAGNEQFF
17 | . | TRBJ2-1 | . | TRBV2 | TGTGCCACCCAGTGGGTAGCAGGCATTCCGGGGAGCAATGAGCAGTTCTTC | CATQWVAGIPGSNEQFF
14 | TRBD1 | TRBJ1-5 | . | TRBV28 | TGTGCCAGCAGTTTCGGGACAGGGGACCAGCCCCAGCATTTT | CASSFGTGDQPQHF
16 | TRBD1 | TRBJ2-6 | . | TRBV5-6 | TGTGCCACCGGGACAGGGATCGCCTCTGGGGCCAACGTCCTGACTTTC | CATGTGIASGANVLTF
15 | TRBD1 | TRBJ1-2 | few | TRBV10-2 | TGCGCCAGCAGTGACCGAAAACAGGGGTTAGGCGGCTACACCTTC | CASSDRKQGLGGYTF
14 | TRBD2 | TRBJ2-5 | few | TRBV28 | TGTGCCAGCAGTTTATCCCTGGGGGGGGAGACCCAGTACTTC | CASSLSLGGETQYF
12 | TRBD1 | TRBJ2-5 | . | TRBV10-3 | TGTGCCATCGGCGACAGGGTGGAGACCCAGTACTTC | CAIGDRVETQYF
13 | . | TRBJ2-1 | . | TRBV7-3 | TGTGCCACACGGGAGTCGGGCGGGAATGAGCAGTTCTTC | CATRESGGNEQFF
12 | . | TRBJ2-1 | . | TRBV28 | TGTGCCAGCAGGACTCACGTCAATGAGCAGTTCTTC | CASRTHVNEQFF
15 | TRBD1 | TRBJ1-4 | . | TRBV2 | TGTGCCAGCAGTGGGCAGGGGGTAGCTAATGAAAAACTGTTTTTT | CASSGQGVANEKLFF
16 | TRBD2 | TRBJ2-3 | few | TRBV18 | TGTGCCAGCTCACCACGAGGCAGTCCTTCTAGCGGGAGTTTGTATTTT | CASSPRGSPSSGSLYF
15 | TRBD1 | TRBJ1-2 | . | TRBV6-4 | TGTGCCAGCCAGGACAGGGCCGGGAACCAAGCGGGCTACACCTTC | CASQDRAGNQAGYTF
14 | TRBD2 | TRBJ2-7 | . | TRBV29-1 | TGCAGCGCAGCCCTTGGGACTAGCGGTTACGAGAAGTACTTT | CSAALGTSGYEKYF
14 | TRBD2 | TRBJ2-7 | few | TRBV7-2 | TGTGCCAGCAGCTCAGCGGGAGGGCCGGGAGAGCAGTACTTC | CASSSAGGPGEQYF
14 | . | TRBJ1-4 | . | TRBV14 | TGTGCCAGCAGCCAGGCCCAGCCAGGAGAAAAACTGTTTTTT | CASSQAQPGEKLFF
15 | TRBD2 | TRBJ2-7 | . | TRBV6-1 | TGTGCCAGCAGGACGCTAGTAGCGGGGACCTACGAGCAGTACTTC | CASRTLVAGTYEQYF
12 | . | TRBJ2-5 | . | TRBV2 | TGTGCCAGCAGTGAAGACAGCTCCGAACAGTACTTC | CASSEDSSEQYF
12 | . | TRBJ1-5 | . | TRBV2 | TGTGCCAGCAGAACTATAGGACTGCACCAGCATTTT | CASRTIGLHQHF
19 | TRBD2 | TRBJ2-3 | few | TRBV5-1 | TGCGCCAGCAGCCCAAGGACACGACCGGGACTAGGGGTGGCAGATACGCAGTATTTT | CASSPRTRPGLGVADTQYF
14 | TRBD1 | TRBJ2-7 | few | TRBV29-1 | TGCAGCGTTGGTGGGGGGACAGGGGGGTACGAGCAGTACTTC | CSVGGGTGGYEQYF
14 | TRBD1 | TRBJ2-7 | . | TRBV27 | TGTGCCAGCAGTTGGACAGGGAGCTCCTACGAGCAGTACTTC | CASSWTGSSYEQYF
11 | . | TRBJ1-1 | . | TRBV20-1 | TGCAGTGCTAGATGGAGACAGCAAGCTTTCTTT | CSARWRQQAFF
12 | . | TRBJ1-5 | . | TRBV19 | TGTGCCAGTAGTAACCGGGGTCAGCCCCAGCATTTT | CASSNRGQPQHF
18 | TRBD1 | TRBJ1-1 | few | TRBV4-1 | TGCGCCAGCAGCCAAGAGCTCCGGGACAGGGTACGGGACACTGAAGCTTTCTTT | CASSQELRDRVRDTEAFF
16 | TRBD1 | TRBJ1-1 | few | TRBV7-9 | TGTGCCAGCAGCACAGGGACAGGGATGGAAAACACTGAAGCTTTCTTT | CASSTGTGMENTEAFF
11 | . | TRBJ2-7 | few | TRBV7-8 | TGTGCCAGCAGCTCAACCTACGAGCAGTACTTC | CASSSTYEQYF
14 | TRBD1 | TRBJ1-4 | few | TRBV6-5 | TGTGCCAGCAGCTCGACAGGGCTCTATGAAAAACTGTTTTTT | CASSSTGLYEKLFF
15 | . | TRBJ2-5 | . | TRBV21-1 | TGTGCCAGCAGCAAAGTGGGCAGGGACCAAGAGACCCAGTACTTC | CASSKVGRDQETQYF
11 | . | TRBJ2-7 | many | TRBV7-9 | TGTGCCAGCAGCTCAAGCCCCGAGCAGTACTTC | CASSSSPEQYF
17 | . | TRBJ2-5 | few | TRBV15 | TGTGCCACCAGCAGAGTCCAGCCCGGGACTTATCAAGAGACCCAGTACTTC | CATSRVQPGTYQETQYF
14 | TRBD2 | TRBJ2-7 | few | TRBV28 | TGTGCCGGCTCGTCAGCGGGAGGTACCTACGAGCAGTACTTC | CAGSSAGGTYEQYF
16 | . | TRBJ2-5 | few | TRBV7-9 | TGTGCCAGCAGCTTTGGTCCCCAGGGAGGCCAAGAGACCCAGTACTTC | CASSFGPQGGQETQYF
15 | . | TRBJ1-5 | few | TRBV28 | TGTGCCAGCAGTTTAGTTGGGGGCGCGGGCCAGCCCCAGCATTTT | CASSLVGGAGQPQHF
15 | . | TRBJ2-7 | few | TRBV28 | TGTGCCAGCAGATCTTCCCGGGAAATAAAATACGAGCAGTACTTC | CASRSSREIKYEQYF
18 | TRBD1 | TRBJ2-1 | . | TRBV25-1 | TGTGCCAGCAGTGAAATCGCTCTCCTAGGGACAGGGAACAATGAGCAGTTCTTC | CASSEIALLGTGNNEQFF
14 | . | TRBJ2-7 | few | TRBV7-2 | TGTGCCAGCAGCTTATTCTCAGGGCGGCAAGAGCAGTACTTC | CASSLFSGRQEQYF
15 | TRBD2 | TRBJ2-3 | few | TRBV7-3 | TGTGCCAGCAGCCCTATGGGGGGGGTCACAGATACGCAGTATTTT | CASSPMGGVTDTQYF
17 | . | TRBJ1-1 | few | TRBV27 | TGTGCCAGCAGTCCGACATGGCGGGGGAAGGCAAACACTGAAGCTTTCTTT | CASSPTWRGKANTEAFF